This T cell receptor beta chain was recovered during a study of regulatory T cells in long-lasting Graves disease. Study-wide results and caveats: The number of shared public clonotypes was higher in persistent patients (around 2,700) than new patients (about 910). Favoring TRBV28, TRBJ1-2 and TRBJ2-5 was a feature seen in persistent disease.

This clonotype appeared a few times. The antigen is unknown. The CDR3 sequence is 16 residues long. Germline values: CDR1 KGHSH, CDR2 LQKENI. The ends were cut back, 4 bases at V and 3 bases at J, with 16 bases in the middle. Indicated time point: newly diagnosed GD, antithyroid drugs for less than 3 months. RNA isolated from PBMCs was used to make the TCR library. Staff took 7.5 to 9.5 milliliters of peripheral blood and put it into EDTA tubes. Building of the TCR beta libraries involved iRepertoire HTBI primers and Arm-PCR of CDR3 regions. One entry per CDR3 protein results from TCRdb running MiXCR on the multiplex PCR reads. The repertoire consists of about 240,000 distinct CDR3 sequences, with about 19% occurring once and the leading ten covering about 15%.

This TCR came from a female donor with Graves disease. The sample was peripheral blood mononuclear cells (PBMCs), taken at new diagnosis, from a patient treated with antithyroid drugs. This chain connects TRBV18 to TRBJ1-5; D uncertain. Written as DNA, the CDR3 is TGTGCCAGCTCACACAGAGAGGGCACCAACAATCAGCCCCAGCATTTT. This codes for CASSHREGTNNQPQHF.